This T cell receptor beta chain appears in the sequencing data of a study of early T cells in non-severe SARS-CoV-2 infection. The wider study: Sequenced bulk RNA came from whole blood that was unsorted, and chains were unpaired.

This clonotype was detected ten times or more. Each CDR3 protein is one row after TCRdb ran MiXCR on the 5' RACE reads. The repertoire holds approximately 42,000 distinct CDR3 sequences, with around 7% as singletons. Trimming took 0 bases from V and 9 from J, leaving 18 bases between them. The length of the CDR3 is 16 residues. Germline CDR1 reads SGHAT; CDR2 reads FQNNGV. Sequencing was done on a sample of whole blood. The receptor was derived from an adult who was a healthcare worker with PCR-confirmed SARS-CoV-2 infection or an uninfected control (not recorded which). This chain links TRBV11-2 with TRBJ2-4, with D uncertain. CDR3: CASSLEGLPPMGIQYF. The DNA of the CDR3 is TGTGCCAGCAGCTTAGAAGGGCTCCCCCCGATGGGCATTCAGTACTTC. The whole variable domain, filled in from reference TRBV11-2 and TRBJ2-4, reads EAGVAQSPRYKIIEKRQSVAFWCNPISGHATLYWYQQILGQGPKLLIQFQNNGVVDDSQLPKDRFSAERLKGVDSTLKIQPAKLEDSAVYLCASSLEGLPPMGIQYFGAGTRLSVL.